This T cell receptor (beta chain) was obtained from a study of PD-1 blockade in classical Hodgkin lymphoma. V dropped 1 base and J dropped 2; count of bases not matched to a gene: 3. In germline, CDR1 is SGHNT, CDR2 YENEEA. The CDR3 runs to 17 residues. Note on this clone: The antigen is undetermined.

Study conclusions and caveats: The study reported lower baseline TCR diversity in newly diagnosed patients than in healthy donors.

The protocol was immunoSEQ multiplex PCR, while the TCRdb copy is restricted to in-frame clones and leaves out a portion. Altogether under 25,000 clones are present, around 80% being singletons, with the ten largest covering around 40%. Time point defined: cycle 4 day 1 (C4D1), after less than 7 weeks of nivolumab. With no exception, relapse followed autologous stem cell transplantation in all patients, and brentuximab vedotin exposure varied. Under best response, outcomes were complete response, partial response or progressive disease. Sample: peripheral blood mononuclear cells (PBMCs), taken before the fourth cycle of nivolumab. This clonotype originated in a human donor with classical Hodgkin lymphoma. The chain recombines TRBV11-3 with TRBJ2-6; TRBD1 matches at 9 bases. As DNA, the CDR3 is TGTGCCAGCAGCTTAGGGACAGGGGACCCTGGGGCCAACGTCCTGACTTTC. Amino acids: CASSLGTGDPGANVLTF.